This note documents a single T cell receptor (beta chain) sequence. CDR1 SGHNT and CDR2 YYREEE come from the germline V gene (reference sequence). This CDR3 has 13 amino acids. Trimming stripped 0 bases from V and 6 bases from J, with 7 bases between. The study ran its PCR with 60 Vbeta and 13 Jbeta primers. Assay: immunoSEQ multiplex PCR; the TCRdb copy retains only in-frame clones and omits some. Among more than 90,000 clones listed, roughly 80% were seen once. This sample is part of a study of cytomegalovirus exposure and HLA in healthy donors. At the time of sampling, donors were nominally healthy, though unrecorded immune exposures were likely.

The chain couples TRBV5-4 to TRBJ2-1; maybe TRBD2 (5 bases). This clonotype was sampled from a man aged 40-55 years in good health and CMV-seropositive. Input material: PBMCs. The CDR3 region is CASSLAGINEQFF. The CDR3 nucleotides read TGTGCCAGCAGCTTGGCCGGGATCAATGAGCAGTTCTTC.